This T cell receptor beta chain was recorded in a study of cytomegalovirus exposure and HLA in healthy donors. Findings and caveats of the study: A previous analysis found most TCR beta V segments productive roughly 87% or roughly 30% of the time. Another analysis was done later, and it associated over 15,000 TCR beta sequences with HLA alleles at 0.05 false discovery rate. Among the most significant clusters, several appeared linked to common viral pathogens in a later analysis.

The PCR contained 60 Vbeta and 13 Jbeta primers. Using immunoSEQ multiplex PCR, the repertoire was profiled, and TCRdb retains in-frame clones only, with some absent. In the table there are about 150,000 clones, over 60% of which are singletons. Points on this clone: Antigen unknown.

Donors likely had unrecorded immune exposures despite being nominally healthy when sampled. This receptor was obtained from a middle-aged woman in good health and CMV-seronegative. Sequenced sample: PBMCs.

CDR3 in amino acids: CASTLLPDSSKAFF. The CDR3 nucleotides read TGCGCCAGCACCCTCCTCCCAGACTCCTCGAAAGCTTTCTTT. The genes are TRBV5-1 and TRBJ1-1; D call uncertain. Trimming took 6 bases from V and 9 from J, leaving 21 bases between them. Germline assignment: CDR1 SGHRS and CDR2 YFSETQ. The CDR3 is 14 residues long.